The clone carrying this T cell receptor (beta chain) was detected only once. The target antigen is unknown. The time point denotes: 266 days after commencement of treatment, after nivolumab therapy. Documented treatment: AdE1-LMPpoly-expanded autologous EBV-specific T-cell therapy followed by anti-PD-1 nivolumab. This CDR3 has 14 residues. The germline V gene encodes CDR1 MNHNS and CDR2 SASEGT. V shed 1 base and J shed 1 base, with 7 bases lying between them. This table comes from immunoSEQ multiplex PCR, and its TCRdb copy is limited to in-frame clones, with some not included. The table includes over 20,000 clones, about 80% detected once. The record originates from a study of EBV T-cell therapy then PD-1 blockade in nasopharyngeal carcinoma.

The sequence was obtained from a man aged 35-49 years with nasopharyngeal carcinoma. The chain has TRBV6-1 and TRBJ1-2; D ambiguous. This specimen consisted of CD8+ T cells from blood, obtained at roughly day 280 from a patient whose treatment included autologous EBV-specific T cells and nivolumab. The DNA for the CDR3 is TGTGCCAGCAGTGAAGGGACCCATAACTATGGCTACACCTTC. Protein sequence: CASSEGTHNYGYTF.